This TCR beta chain was captured in a study of blood T cell repertoires in COVID-19. CDR3 size: 14 residues. The V and J ends lost 5 bases and 5 bases respectively, with 12 bases between them. Germline values: CDR1 MNHEY, CDR2 SVGAGI. The repertoire was sequenced with immunoSEQ multiplex PCR; TCRdb's copy has only in-frame clones and lacks some. The sample records around 68,000 clones, around 93% being singletons. The specimen sequenced was peripheral blood. The sequence derives from a man between 65 and 85 years old with active COVID-19. The chain joins TRBV6-5 to TRBJ1-4, with a tentative D call TRBD1 (6 bases). This chain's CDR3 is CASSRAGVNEKLFF. CDR3 nucleotide sequence: TGTGCCAGCAGTAGGGCAGGGGTAAATGAAAAACTGTTTTTT.